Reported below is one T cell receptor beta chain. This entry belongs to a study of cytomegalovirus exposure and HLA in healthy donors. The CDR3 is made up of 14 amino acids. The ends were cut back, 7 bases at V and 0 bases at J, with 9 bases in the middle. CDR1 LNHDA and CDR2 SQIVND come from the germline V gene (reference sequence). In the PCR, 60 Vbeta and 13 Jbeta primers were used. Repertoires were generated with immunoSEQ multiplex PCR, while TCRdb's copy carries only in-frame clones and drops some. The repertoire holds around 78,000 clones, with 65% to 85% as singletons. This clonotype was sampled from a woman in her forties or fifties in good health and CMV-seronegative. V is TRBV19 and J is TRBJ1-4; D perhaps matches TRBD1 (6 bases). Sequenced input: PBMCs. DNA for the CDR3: TGTGCCAGTAACCCAGGGGCAACTAATGAAAAACTGTTTTTT. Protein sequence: CASNPGATNEKLFF.